The clone carrying this T cell receptor beta chain was recorded once. What it binds is unknown. The sample is drawn from a study of lymphopenia after photon versus proton radiotherapy. Study conclusions and caveats: Proton therapy kept repertoires fairly stable, unlike photons, which gained effector/memory cells.

Profiling relied on immunoSEQ multiplex PCR, and the TCRdb table lists in-frame clones only, not all of them. The data contain about 50,000 clones, about four fifths of them singletons. The TCR comes from a man aged 50-59 years with gastric cancer. The material sequenced was peripheral blood, taken from a patient treated with photon-based radiotherapy.

CDR3 DNA sequence: TGTGCCAGCAGCCGCATTTCCGGGACTAGGAACACCGGGGAGCTGTTTTTT. It is translated as CASSRISGTRNTGELFF. The chain joins TRBV5-4 to TRBJ2-2, with 8 bases matching TRBD2. The germline CDR1 and CDR2 sequences are SGHNT and YYREEE (reference sequence). The CDR3 is 17 amino acids. J lost 1 base, V lost 4 bases, and 9 bases had no gene match.